These 10 T cell receptor beta chains originate from one sample sequenced in a study of OX40 agonist ivuxolimab in advanced cancers. Repertoires were generated with immunoSEQ multiplex PCR, while TCRdb's copy carries only in-frame clones and drops some. The sample lists 53,000 or so clones, more than 70% occurring once. This specimen was CD4+ or CD8+ T cells sorted from blood, taken in a trial of the OX40 agonist ivuxolimab. These receptors were collected from an adult with an advanced solid tumor such as melanoma, head and neck, liver or kidney cancer.

Details on this clone: The junction does not match germline at one end; this may be a read error. The chain combines TRBV29-1 with TRBJ1-1; D call uncertain. Per germline, CDR1 SQVTM and CDR2 ANQGSEA. The CDR3 covers 16 residues. The CDR3 sequence: CSVEGPGVVGNTEVFF. DNA for the CDR3: TGCAGCGTTGAAGGACCTGGAGTGGTAGGAAACACTGAAGTTTTCTTT.

This rearrangement joins TRBV6-1 to TRBJ2-5; D is uncertain. There are 13 residues in the CDR3. In germline, CDR1 is MNHNS, CDR2 SASEGT. V lost 1 base, J lost 1 base, and 4 bases lay in between. CDR3 sequence (DNA): TGTGCCAGCAGTGAAGTGGTCCAAGAGACCCAGTACTTC. Translating gives CASSEVVQETQYF.

The chain carries TRBV30 and TRBJ1-5, with no clear D. The CDR3 consists of 14 residues. Germline V gene data show CDR1 as GTSNPN and CDR2 as SVGIG (reference sequence). V was clipped by 0 bases and J by 2 bases, with 8 bases between them. In DNA, the CDR3 is TGTGCCTGGAGTGTTAAGAGGCGCAATCAGCCCCAGCATTTT. This gives the protein CAWSVKRRNQPQHF.

The V gene is TRBV2, the J gene TRBJ2-1; the D call may be TRBD1 or TRBD2 (5 bases each). Germline CDR1 reads SNHLY; CDR2 reads FYNNEI. V lost 6 bases and J lost 9, with 15 bases in between. The CDR3 contains 13 residues. CDR3 region: CASSTIRGAEQFF. The CDR3, as DNA: TGTGCCAGCAGCACAATTCGGGGCGCTGAGCAGTTCTTC. Filled out from reference TRBV2 and TRBJ2-1, the complete variable domain reads EPEVTQTPSHQVTQMGQEVILRCVPISNHLYFYWYRQILGQKVEFLVSFYNNEISEKSEIFDDQFSVERPDGSNFTLKIRSTKLEDSAMYFCASSTIRGAEQFFGPGTRLTVL.

The chain combines TRBV7-3 with TRBJ2-3, with 12 bases matching TRBD2. The CDR3 consists of 16 residues. The ends lost 7 bases at V and 3 bases at J; junction bases unmatched: 8. CDR1 and CDR2 from the germline V gene are SGHTA and FQGTGA. CDR3 nucleotides: TGTGCCAGCAACCCAGGACTAGCGGGGTCGACAGATACGCAGTATTTT. It codes for CASNPGLAGSTDTQYF.

The CDR3 coding sequence is TGTGCCAGCAGCATACCTAGCAGAACAGATACGCAGTATTTT. Translated: CASSIPSRTDTQYF. This chain joins TRBV27 and TRBJ2-3; D possibly corresponds to TRBD2 (5 bases). The CDR3 is made up of 14 amino acids. Deletions cut 6 bases from V and 3 bases from J, with 13 bases between. The germline V gene encodes CDR1 MNHEY and CDR2 SMNVEV (reference sequence).

The gene calls are TRBV6-5 and TRBJ1-4, with TRBD1 as a possible D gene (5 bases). Germline V CDR1 and CDR2: MNHEY, SVGAGI. Between the trimmed V and J ends, which lost 2 bases and 7 bases, there was a span of 14 bases. CDR3 length equals 15 residues. The CDR3 is CASSYVGGKGEKLFF. The CDR3 nucleotides are TGTGCCAGCAGTTACGTCGGGGGGAAAGGTGAAAAACTGTTTTTT.

The rearrangement links TRBV7-8 to TRBJ2-2; TRBD1 matches at 7 bases. J gave up 1 base and V 7 bases, and 6 bases lay outside the gene matches. The CDR3 covers 15 residues. The germline V gene encodes CDR1 SGHVS and CDR2 FQNEAQ. Here the CDR3 reads CASTHQGENTGELFF. The DNA of the CDR3 is TGTGCCAGCACCCATCAGGGGGAGAACACCGGGGAGCTGTTTTTT.

The chain employs TRBV11-2 and TRBJ1-6; unclear D gene. V was clipped by 5 bases and J by 6 bases, with 5 bases between them. CDR1 is SGHAT, CDR2 FQNNGV, per germline. The CDR3 sequence is 12 residues long. The CDR3 DNA follows: TGTGCCAGCAGCCTTATTAATTCACCCCTCCACTTT. This translates into CASSLINSPLHF.

This clone was observed a single time. This chain joins TRBV6-6 and TRBJ2-2; 8 nucleotides align to TRBD2. Per germline, CDR1 MNHNY and CDR2 SVGAGI (reference sequence). V lost 5 bases and J lost 7; bases outside the gene matches: 12. The length of the CDR3 is 16 residues. The CDR3 DNA follows: TGTGCCAGCAGTCCTCCGGGGGCGGGAGGTGGCGGGGAGCTGTTTTTT. Protein: CASSPPGAGGGGELFF.